This is a list of T cell receptor beta chains from one sample in a study of shared clonotypes between healthy human individuals. Clones were read by immunoSEQ multiplex PCR, and TCRdb kept only the in-frame ones, dropping some. The sample lists around 430,000 clones; 70% to 80% were seen once. Sequenced input: PBMCs. The receptors here all came from a woman between 35 and 50 years old in good health. Some clones in this sample may be carry-over from other donors' samples. The CDR3 runs from the conserved cysteine through the conserved F or W. D genes are given only for firm matches. Clone size is given for some rows only: seen once, a few or many times, or a class if the clone is expanded.

D gene,J gene,V gene,clone size,CDR3 DNA,CDR3 protein
NA,TRBJ2-2,TRBV10-1,NA,TGCGCCTCCCGGGCAGGTGGCGGCACCGGGGAGCTGTTTTTT,CASRAGGGTGELFF
NA,TRBJ2-7,TRBV7-2,NA,TGTGCCAGCAGCTTATACTGGGGGCAGGCCTACGAGCAGTACTTC,CASSLYWGQAYEQYF
NA,TRBJ2-7,TRBV10-2,once,TGCGCCAGCAGTGAGTCTCCCTTTCGCAGACCCATGGACGAGCAGTACTTC,CASSESPFRRPMDEQYF
TRBD2,TRBJ2-2,TRBV23-1,NA,TGCGCCAGCAGTCGACGGACTAGCGGGACGACCGGGGAGCTGTTTTTT,CASSRRTSGTTGELFF
TRBD1,TRBJ2-7,TRBV9,few,TGTGCCAGCTCCGGACAGGGCTACGAGCAGTACTTC,CASSGQGYEQYF
TRBD1,TRBJ2-7,TRBV5-1,NA,TGCGCCAGCAGCCTAGAATGGACAGGAGGATCCTACGAGCAGTACTTC,CASSLEWTGGSYEQYF
NA,TRBJ2-7,TRBV4-1,NA,TGCGCCAGCAGCCAAGGACTAGTCTCCTACGAGCAGTACTTC,CASSQGLVSYEQYF
NA,TRBJ2-2,TRBV6-1,NA,TGTGCCAGCAGTGATCGACAGGGAGGAACGGGACATACGAACACCGGGGAGCTGTTTTTT,CASSDRQGGTGHTNTGELFF
NA,TRBJ2-7,TRBV7-6,NA,TGTGCCAGCAGCTCCCATTCAAACAGGGATTTCTCCTACGAGCAGTACTTC,CASSSHSNRDFSYEQYF
NA,TRBJ2-5,TRBV25-1,NA,TGTGCCAGCAGTCTTGCGGGGCGAGAGACCCAGTACTTC,CASSLAGRETQYF
TRBD1,TRBJ2-7,TRBV27,NA,TGTGCCAGCAGTTTTGGGGTGGGGACAGTCTACGAGCAGTACTTC,CASSFGVGTVYEQYF
NA,TRBJ1-4,TRBV6-5,NA,TGTGCCAGCAGTTACTCGACCCGTAATGAAAAACTGTTTTTT,CASSYSTRNEKLFF
NA,TRBJ2-3,TRBV28,NA,TGTGCCAGCAGTCCGCCGACAGATACGCAGTATTTT,CASSPPTDTQYF
NA,TRBJ2-3,TRBV30,few,TGTGCCTGGAAAGGGGGAGGGCCCACAGATACGCAGTATTTT,CAWKGGGPTDTQYF
NA,TRBJ2-7,TRBV7-9,NA,TGTGCCAGCAGCTTAAGGGGCAGGCCCGACGAGCAGTACTTC,CASSLRGRPDEQYF
NA,TRBJ2-7,TRBV30,NA,TGTGCCTGGAAAACCGCGGGGCCCTCCCGCTACGAGCAGTACTTC,CAWKTAGPSRYEQYF
NA,TRBJ1-3,TRBV7-9,NA,TGTGCCAGCAGCTTGGGCGTGGACACCATATATTTT,CASSLGVDTIYF
NA,TRBJ2-2,TRBV19,many,TGTGCCAGTAGTAACCACGGGGAGCTGTTTTTT,CASSNHGELFF
NA,TRBJ2-5,TRBV15,NA,TGTGCCACCAGCAGAGATCTCGGAAGACAAGAGACCCAGTACTTC,CATSRDLGRQETQYF
NA,TRBJ1-5,TRBV11-3,NA,TGTGCCAGCAGCTTAAATCGACAAGACCAGCCCCAGCATTTT,CASSLNRQDQPQHF